Listed below are T cell receptor beta chains from one sample, sequenced in a study of beta chain features in type 1 diabetes. The assay was immunoSEQ multiplex PCR, and TCRdb's table has in-frame clones only and misses some. This table has 350,000 or so clones, roughly a fifth appearing once. The sample was naive CD4+ T cells from blood. All receptors come from a young woman in good health. Both conserved end residues are trimmed from each CDR3. Each record gives: CDR3 protein, V gene, CDR3 length, clone size. Some rows mark clone size as missing; the rest say once, few, many or name a class of expanded clone.

ASSFGERYGYT TRBV13 11 -
ASSLSIGSSYNSPLH TRBV5-6 15 -
ASSPTSGGASDTQY TRBV7-2 14 few
ASSRGQGMEETQY TRBV5-6 13 -
ASSAEQGKDEQY TRBV2 12 -
ASSRHAGDGYT TRBV18 11 few
ASSAAARANEQF TRBV7-9 12 few
SVEARQVSSYNEQF TRBV29-1 14 few
ASSLVNGYGANVLT TRBV5-1 14 few
ASSPSGGQGQMPF TRBV4-3 13 -
ATSSVRGNTEAF TRBV15 12 -
ASSARGSEQY TRBV7-2 10 -
ASALTGREAETQY TRBV12-5 13 few
ASSEWGRLDEQY TRBV6-1 12 -
ASSQGGTKETQY TRBV4-1 12 -
AWKMGSASNQPQH TRBV30 13 -
ASSPRAAEAF TRBV19 10 few
ASSGSSGGSYEQY TRBV6-5 13 -
ASSGTTGNEKLF TRBV5-1 12 -
ASSPGTGGTKNIQY TRBV4-1 14 few
ASSVRGSYEQY TRBV5-1 11 -
ASSQGRSGRWAYNEQF TRBV7-8 16 -
SAGLGPNTEAF TRBV29-1 11 few
ASSLARTMNTEAF TRBV7-8 13 few
ASSNSGGSDEQF TRBV5-1 12 -
ASSLQAGSSYNEQF TRBV5-1 14 -
ASSSSRSPGQETQY TRBV7-2 14 -
ASSLARRAGQETQY TRBV7-9 14 few
ASSIGGDTGELF TRBV19 12 few
ASSPWTGGSYEQY TRBV7-9 13 -
ASSIGLAHADTQY TRBV19 13 few
ASSALTENGYT TRBV5-1 11 -
ASREGISNTEAF TRBV6-1 12 few
ASSLGREMGEQY TRBV7-9 12 -
ASSQDLTGVGQY TRBV4-1 12 few
ASSLGLAGANEQF TRBV5-1 13 -
ASSAGGTEEQY TRBV18 11 -
ASSADRMEQY TRBV18 10 -
SVRGQSRNQPQH TRBV29-1 12 few
ASSTGTGMPNYGYT TRBV7-2 14 few
ASSVGTSGGSDTQY TRBV9 14 once
ASSLLQGRGTQY TRBV7-9 12 few
ASKVAGGNIQY TRBV19 11 few